This T cell receptor beta chain was observed in a study of tumor and adjacent non-tumor tissue in lung cancer. Study-wide results and limits: Tumor tissue had significantly higher TCR diversity than normal lung.

A modified ARM-PCR protocol with three rounds of nested PCR amplified TCRbeta. TCRdb re-derived calls from the multiplex PCR reads in MiXCR, one entry per CDR3 protein. The data show over 35,000 distinct CDR3 sequences, with roughly 60% seen just once and over 40% held by the top ten. The template was RNA from unsorted bulk tissue. Distant lung tissue was collected more than 3 cm away from the tumor edge. CDR1 and CDR2 from the germline V gene are MGHRA and YSYEKL. The CDR3 is 16 amino acids. About this clonotype itself: Its target is not known. At one boundary the junction diverges from the germline segment, which might be a read error.

The sequence was collected from a middle-aged man with non-small cell lung cancer. This rearrangement joins TRBV4-1 to TRBJ2-7; a possible D gene is TRBD1 (6 bases). Sequencing input: distant non-tumor lung tissue. The CDR3 DNA follows: TGCGCCAGAAGCCAAGATCGTCAGGGCAGGGGCTACGAGCAGTACTTC. Protein sequence: CARSQDRQGRGYEQYF.